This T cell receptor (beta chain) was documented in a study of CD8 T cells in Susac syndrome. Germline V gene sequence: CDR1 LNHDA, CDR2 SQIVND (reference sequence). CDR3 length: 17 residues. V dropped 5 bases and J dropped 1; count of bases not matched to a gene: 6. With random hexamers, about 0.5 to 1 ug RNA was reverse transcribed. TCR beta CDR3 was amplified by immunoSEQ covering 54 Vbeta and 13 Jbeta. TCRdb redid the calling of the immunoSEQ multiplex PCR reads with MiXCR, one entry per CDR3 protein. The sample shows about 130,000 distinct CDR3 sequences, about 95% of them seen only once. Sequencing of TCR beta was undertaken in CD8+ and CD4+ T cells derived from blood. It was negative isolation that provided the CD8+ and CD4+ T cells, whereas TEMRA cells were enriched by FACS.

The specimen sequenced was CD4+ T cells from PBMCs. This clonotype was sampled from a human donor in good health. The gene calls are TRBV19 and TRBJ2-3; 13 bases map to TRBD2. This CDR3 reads CASSGLAGVRGTDTQYF. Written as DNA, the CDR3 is TGTGCCAGTAGTGGACTAGCGGGAGTAAGGGGCACAGATACGCAGTATTTT.